The TCR beta chain described here comes from a study of sequential checkpoint blockade in melanoma. Profiled with immunoSEQ multiplex PCR; TCRdb holds only in-frame clones, not every one. The sample lists approximately 23,000 clones, roughly 80% occurring once. The J segment lost 1 base and the V segment lost 4 bases, leaving 5 bases of the junction unmatched. Germline V lookup: CDR1 MGHRA, CDR2 YSYEKL. CDR3 length: 17 residues. This clone appeared a single time. Treatment given: randomized to nivolumab then ipilimumab (arm A) or the reverse (arm B). The V and J genes are TRBV4-1 and TRBJ2-4, with 12 bases identical to TRBD1. The source material was CD8+ T cells sorted from blood (inferred from file names), sampled from a patient given nivolumab and ipilimumab in sequence. This TCR derives from a human donor with melanoma. The CDR3 DNA is TGCGCCAGCAGCCGACTGGGACAGGGGGCCGCCAAAAACATTCAGTACTTC. This translates into CASSRLGQGAAKNIQYF.